The 14 T cell receptor beta chains below were found in one sample sequenced in a study of response to subunit inactivated influenza vaccine. TCRdb called the RT-PCR reads again in MiXCR, with one record for every CDR3 protein. The sample lists 500,000 to 600,000 distinct CDR3 sequences; about 11% were seen once. This same sample was also part of a study on T cells expressing NK-cell markers. Turning to that study: The authors generated TCR beta cDNA through 5'RACE template switching with UMIs.

The sequenced sample was PBMCs from blood, obtained on the day of vaccination. The receptors were sampled from a man aged 45 to 65 who received an inactivated influenza vaccine.

This clonotype came up a few times. The chain carries TRBV7-2 and TRBJ1-2; 8 bases align to TRBD1. Looked up from germline, CDR1 is SGHTA and CDR2 is FQGNSA. The length of the CDR3 is 15 residues. Trimming removed 5 bases from V and 1 base from J; junction bases left unmatched: 6. CDR3 in amino acids: CASSVGTGGNYGYTF. The CDR3 nucleotides are TGTGCCAGCAGCGTCGGGACAGGCGGTAACTATGGCTACACCTTC. Based on the CDR3 plus reference TRBV7-2 and TRBJ1-2, the full variable domain is GAGVSQSPSNKVTEKGKDVELRCDPISGHTALYWYRQSLGQGLEFLIYFQGNSAPDKSGLPSDRFSAERTGGSVSTLTIQRTQQEDSAVYLCASSVGTGGNYGYTFGSGTRLTVV.

The rearrangement joins TRBV5-6 to TRBJ2-1; 9 bases agree with TRBD2. Germline CDR1 is SGHDT and CDR2 is YYEEEE. The CDR3 extends over 15 amino acids. The trim removed 4 bases at V and 7 bases at J, leaving 9 bases unmatched. The CDR3 here is CASSPEASGVNEQFF. The CDR3 DNA reads TGTGCCAGCAGCCCGGAGGCTAGCGGGGTGAATGAGCAGTTCTTC.

This clonotype has a handful of counts. The chain links TRBV4-2 to TRBJ2-1; TRBD1 matches 10 bases. The V gene's germline CDR1 is LGHNA and CDR2 YNFKEQ. V dropped 0 bases and J dropped 6; count of bases not matched to a gene: 5. The CDR3 is 16 residues long. CDR3 region: CASSQETGQGFNEQFF. In DNA form, the CDR3 reads TGTGCCAGCAGCCAAGAAACGGGACAGGGGTTCAATGAGCAGTTCTTC.

Ten or more counts support this clonotype. This rearrangement joins TRBV2 to TRBJ2-5; D may be TRBD2 (5 bases). This CDR3 region has 13 residues. Germline values: CDR1 SNHLY, CDR2 FYNNEI. V lost 7 bases and J lost 3, with 12 bases in between. CDR3 sequence: CASTITREETQYF. In DNA form, the CDR3 reads TGTGCCAGCACAATTACTAGAGAAGAGACCCAGTACTTC.

The CDR3 here is CASSPGFGYNEQFF. Written as DNA, the CDR3 is TGCGCCAGCAGCCCGGGGTTCGGGTACAATGAGCAGTTCTTC. The V call is TRBV5-1, the J call TRBJ2-1; TRBD2 might be the D (5 bases). V was trimmed by 4 bases and J by 4 bases, leaving 12 bases between them. Germline V gene lookup returns CDR1 SGHRS and CDR2 YFSETQ. The CDR3 has 14 residues.

This sequence joins TRBV3-1 and TRBJ2-1; 7 nucleotides agree with TRBD2. The germline V gene encodes CDR1 LGHDT and CDR2 YNNKEL (reference sequence). V was pared by 4 bases and J by 4 bases, with 13 bases of the junction left unmatched. This CDR3 comprises 17 residues. The CDR3 nucleotides are TGTGCCAGCAGCCCCCTAACAGACCGGGGACTATACAATGAGCAGTTCTTC. Protein product: CASSPLTDRGLYNEQFF.

This clonotype was counted between two and nine times. V is TRBV10-3 and J is TRBJ2-2; unclear D gene. The germline V gene encodes CDR1 ENHRY and CDR2 SYGVKD. The length of the CDR3 is 13 residues. The V end was cut by 1 base, the J end by 4 bases, with 4 bases between. The CDR3 region has the DNA TGTGCCATCAGTGAGTTGGCCACCGGGGAGCTGTTTTTT. As protein: CAISELATGELFF.

This clonotype showed up many times. This chain links TRBV3-1 with TRBJ1-3; 8 bases are shared with TRBD1. Losses at the gene ends were 0 bases for V and 4 bases for J; bases not matched to a gene: 14. There are 19 residues in the CDR3. The germline V gene has CDR1 LGHDT and CDR2 YNNKEL (reference sequence). CDR3 in DNA: TGTGCCAGCAGCCAAGAGATTTGGCAACAGGGGGTTTCCGGAAACACCATATATTTT. It is translated as CASSQEIWQQGVSGNTIYF.

V and J are TRBV5-1 and TRBJ1-2; TRBD1 agrees at 9 bases. This CDR3 is 16 amino acids long. V dropped 0 bases and J dropped 3; count of bases not matched to a gene: 6. Germline CDR1 reads SGHRS; CDR2 reads YFSETQ. The CDR3 sequence: CASSLDTGGDYYGYTF. The CDR3 nucleotides are TGCGCCAGCAGCTTGGATACAGGGGGCGATTACTATGGCTACACCTTC. The full variable domain, completed using reference TRBV5-1 and TRBJ1-2, is KAGVTQTPRYLIKTRGQQVTLSCSPISGHRSVSWYQQTPGQGLQFLFEYFSETQRNKGNFPGRFSGRQFSNSRSEMNVSTLELGDSALYLCASSLDTGGDYYGYTFGSGTRLTVV.

This clonotype was seen at least ten times. The V gene is TRBV9, the J gene TRBJ2-7, with 9 bases aligning to TRBD1. Germline CDR1 SGDLS, CDR2 YYNGEE. This CDR3 contains 14 residues. J lost 5 bases, V lost 4 bases, and 7 bases had no gene match. The CDR3 DNA follows: TGTGCCAGCAGCTCCCCGGACAGGGGACACGAGCAGTACTTC. Translation: CASSSPDRGHEQYF.

There are many counts of this clonotype. This rearrangement joins TRBV5-1 to TRBJ2-4; 9 positions match TRBD1. Germline CDR1 and CDR2: SGHRS and YFSETQ. With 2 bases clipped from V and 9 bases from J, the junction kept 6 bases outside the gene matches. The CDR3 runs to 14 residues. The CDR3 spells CASSLWDREAIQYF. CDR3 sequence (DNA): TGCGCCAGCAGCTTATGGGACAGGGAGGCCATTCAGTACTTC.

This clonotype was detected only a few times. The chain links TRBV15 to TRBJ1-5, with a possible D match to TRBD1 (6 bases). Trimming cost V 3 bases and J 7 bases, with 16 bases left between them. The CDR3 is made up of 15 amino acids. Germline CDR1 reads LNHNV; CDR2 reads YYDKDF (reference sequence). The CDR3 reads CATSSLKQGIQPQHF. Written as DNA, the CDR3 is TGTGCCACCAGCAGTTTGAAACAGGGTATCCAGCCCCAGCATTTT.

This clonotype was counted many times. The chain is built from TRBV12-3 or TRBV12-4 and TRBJ2-5, with 8 positions matching TRBD2. The CDR3 is made up of 13 amino acids. With 3 bases clipped from V and 13 bases from J, the junction kept 10 bases outside the gene matches. The CDR3 coding sequence is TGTGCCAGCAGTTTTAGTATAGCGGGGAAAAGGTACTTC. Amino acids: CASSFSIAGKRYF.

This clonotype was recorded a few times. The chain has TRBV29-1 and TRBJ2-5; no clear D. Trimming shortened V by 6 bases and J by 5 bases, and 7 bases separated the two germline ends. Germline loops: CDR1 SQVTM, CDR2 ANQGSEA. The CDR3 consists of 10 residues. The CDR3 reads CSVETETQYF. CDR3 DNA sequence: TGCAGCGTCGAGACTGAGACCCAGTACTTC.